A single sample is the source of the 29 T cell receptor beta chains below, sequenced in a study of blood T cells in healthy people across ages. The use of a sample-barcoded 5' primer and a J-beta primer mix characterized a second PCR of roughly 7 to 12 cycles. TCRdb re-analysed the 5' RACE reads in MiXCR, keeping a single row per CDR3 protein. The sample has around 1.5 million distinct CDR3 sequences; about 32% are singletons. The sequenced material came from blood. The receptor set was obtained from a woman under 40 in good health.

V usage is TRBV28 and J usage is TRBJ2-2; D is unclear. V was clipped by 8 bases and J by 0 bases, with 4 bases between them. The CDR3 consists of 12 residues. The germline gives CDR1 MDHEN, CDR2 SYDVKM. CDR3 residues: CASASNTGELFF. The CDR3 nucleotides are TGTGCCAGCGCCTCGAACACCGGGGAGCTGTTTTTT.

This chain joins TRBV9 and TRBJ1-2; D gene uncertain. V gave up 4 bases and J gave up 7 bases, with 20 bases separating them. Germline V gives CDR1 SGDLS, CDR2 YYNGEE. The CDR3 has 15 amino acids. CDR3: CASSPGGVLGSGYTF. In DNA form, the CDR3 reads TGTGCCAGCAGCCCAGGCGGGGTCCTAGGCTCTGGCTACACCTTC.

The chain links TRBV27 to TRBJ2-7, with a weak D call TRBD2 (5 bases). V lost 2 bases, J lost 3 bases, and 14 bases lay in between. Germline V lookup: CDR1 MNHEY, CDR2 SMNVEV (reference sequence). The CDR3 has 15 residues. CDR3 DNA: TGTGCCAGCAGTTTAGAGGGATGGGGATTCTACGAGCAGTACTTC. This gives the protein CASSLEGWGFYEQYF.

This clonotype was observed many times. The chain carries TRBV4-2 and TRBJ2-7, with 9 bases fitting TRBD2. This CDR3 has 15 residues. V was pared by 2 bases and J by 5 bases, with 7 bases of the junction left unmatched. CDR1 is LGHNA, CDR2 YNFKEQ, per germline. The DNA for the CDR3 is TGTGCCAGCAGCCAATCTTTAGCGGGAGATAACGAGCAGTACTTC. It is translated as CASSQSLAGDNEQYF.

This clonotype has only a few counts. The rearrangement joins TRBV7-2 to TRBJ2-1; 8 bases are a match to TRBD2. CDR3 length: 13 residues. After removal of 5 bases from V and 9 bases from J, the junction contained 6 bases not matched to a gene. Germline V lookup: CDR1 SGHTA, CDR2 FQGNSA. In DNA form, the CDR3 reads TGTGCCAGCAGCCCAGCCCGGGAGGGTGAGCAGTTCTTC. Protein sequence: CASSPAREGEQFF.

The CDR3 sequence: CATSRDRGPGELFF. Written as DNA, the CDR3 is TGTGCCACCAGCAGGGACAGGGGGCCCGGGGAGCTGTTTTTT. The chain is built from TRBV15 and TRBJ2-2; 11 nucleotides line up with TRBD1. V was clipped by 3 bases and J by 6 bases; unmatched bases: 0. Per germline, CDR1 LNHNV and CDR2 YYDKDF (reference sequence). The CDR3 consists of 14 residues.

In this sample, this clonotype turned up a few times. This chain uses TRBV28 with TRBJ2-4; D possibly matches TRBD1 or TRBD2 (6 bases each). CDR3 length equals 15 residues. Germline V gives CDR1 MDHEN, CDR2 SYDVKM. V lost 3 bases and J lost 6, with 15 bases in between. CDR3 nucleotides: TGTGCCAGCAGTTTGGGCGGAGGAGGGGGAAACATTCAGTACTTC. Residues: CASSLGGGGGNIQYF.

This clonotype was recorded many times. The chain is built from TRBV5-1 and TRBJ2-1; 11 positions agree with TRBD1. The CDR3 contains 15 residues. V was clipped by 3 bases and J by 5 bases; unmatched bases: 4. CDR1 and CDR2 from the germline V gene are SGHRS and YFSETQ. DNA for the CDR3: TGCGCCAGCAGCTCCGGACAGGGGGCCGACAATGAGCAGTTCTTC. Amino acids: CASSSGQGADNEQFF.

The chain uses TRBV6-5 and TRBJ2-7; perhaps D is TRBD1 or TRBD2 (5 bases each). The end of the DNA is better explained by TRBJ2-5, so the J call may be wrong. The CDR3 loop spans 12 amino acids. The V gene's germline CDR1 is MNHEY and CDR2 SVGAGI. The CDR3 sequence: CASNSGRETQYF. The DNA for the CDR3 is TGTGCCAGCAACTCAGGGAGAGAGACCCAGTACTTC.

The V call is TRBV20-1, the J call TRBJ1-5; possibly TRBD1 for D (6 bases). The V and J ends lost 3 bases and 3 bases respectively, with 12 bases between them. Germline-derived CDR1 and CDR2 are DFQATT and SNEGSKA (reference sequence). This CDR3 has 14 amino acids. For the CDR3, the DNA is TGCAGTGCTAGCGGGGGCCATGCCAATCAGCCCCAGCATTTT. Protein sequence: CSASGGHANQPQHF.

CDR3 loop: CSARDGAGGDYEQYF. In DNA form, the CDR3 reads TGCAGTGCTAGAGATGGGGCCGGCGGGGATTACGAGCAGTACTTC. The chain links TRBV20-1 to TRBJ2-5; weak D call: TRBD2 (6 bases). The end of the DNA fits TRBJ2-7 better, so the J call may be wrong. The length of the CDR3 is 15 residues. Per the germline V gene, CDR1 is DFQATT and CDR2 is SNEGSKA (reference sequence).

This clonotype was seen a few times. The rearrangement joins TRBV21-1 to TRBJ2-7; TRBD1, the table's D call, was not compared with the DNA. The end of the DNA is better explained by TRBJ2-5, so the J call may be wrong. TRBV21-1 is flagged as a pseudogene. This CDR3 spans 14 amino acids. This CDR3 is CASSKASGVQTQYF. The CDR3 DNA sequence: TGTGCCAGCAGCAAAGCATCCGGGGTACAGACCCAGTACTTC.

This clonotype was counted only a few times. The chain joins TRBV7-9 to TRBJ1-2; TRBD1 might be the D (5 bases). The V end was cut by 5 bases, the J end by 5 bases, with 15 bases between. Germline CDR1 reads SEHNR; CDR2 reads FQNEAQ (reference sequence). The CDR3 totals 14 residues. The CDR3 region has the DNA TGTGCCAGCAGCCCACGGGGGACCTTTTATGGCTACACCTTC. Encoded protein: CASSPRGTFYGYTF.

In its sample, this clonotype was seen a few times. This rearrangement joins TRBV20-1 to TRBJ2-1; possible D gene TRBD2, 5 bases. CDR1 and CDR2 (germline): DFQATT, SNEGSKA (reference sequence). The germline V and J ends were trimmed by 6 bases and 7 bases, with 10 bases remaining between them. The CDR3 spans 11 residues. CDR3 protein: CSAVRGNEQFF. The CDR3 DNA is TGCAGTGCGGTTCGCGGGAATGAGCAGTTCTTC.

CDR3 nucleotides: TGTGCCAGCAGCCGAGTCACTAGCGGGGGGGTGTCCTACAATGAGCAGTTCTTC. Translating it yields CASSRVTSGGVSYNEQFF. The gene calls are TRBV4-2 and TRBJ2-1, with 13 bases identical to TRBD2. The CDR3 length is 18 residues. Losses at the gene ends were 4 bases for V and 1 base for J; bases not matched to a gene: 7. Germline V CDR1 and CDR2: LGHNA, YNFKEQ.

The chain employs TRBV5-1 and TRBJ2-3; 9 nucleotides line up with TRBD1. V shed 4 bases and J 0 bases; nucleotides not matched to a gene: 18. The CDR3 is made up of 20 amino acids. CDR1 is SGHRS and CDR2 is YFSETQ in the germline V gene. CDR3 sequence (DNA): TGCGCCAGCAGCATAGGGGACAGGGAATCTCGAATTACTAGCACAGATACGCAGTATTTT. Amino acids: CASSIGDRESRITSTDTQYF. The variable domain in full, with the rest retrieved from reference TRBV5-1 and TRBJ2-3, is KAGVTQTPRYLIKTRGQQVTLSCSPISGHRSVSWYQQTPGQGLQFLFEYFSETQRNKGNFPGRFSGRQFSNSRSEMNVSTLELGDSALYLCASSIGDRESRITSTDTQYFGPGTRLTVL.

With regard to this clonotype: Being one base from a much bigger clone, this may be a read error. The CDR3: CSVGRTYYEQFF. CDR3 DNA: TGCAGCGTTGGGCGGACATACTACGAGCAGTTCTTC. This chain links TRBV29-1 with TRBJ2-1; D may be TRBD1 (5 bases). V was pared by 4 bases and J by 10 bases, with 14 bases between. This CDR3 has 12 amino acids. Germline V gene sequence: CDR1 SQVTM, CDR2 ANQGSEA.

The chain is built from TRBV11-3 and TRBJ1-2; D gene unclear. Trimming left V 7 bases short and J 5 bases short, with 14 bases between. The CDR3 loop spans 13 amino acids. Germline V CDR1 and CDR2: SGHNT, YENEEA. CDR3 sequence: CASKVQLAYGYTF. In DNA, the CDR3 is TGTGCCAGCAAAGTCCAGTTGGCTTATGGCTACACCTTC.

This clonotype came up a few times. The V call is TRBV28, the J call TRBJ2-1; the D gene is possibly TRBD1 (5 bases). Trimming took off 5 bases at V and 8 bases at J, with 13 bases between the two ends. CDR1 is MDHEN and CDR2 is SYDVKM in the germline V gene. The CDR3 contains 13 residues. DNA for the CDR3: TGTGCCAGCAGTAACGGATTCAGGGATGAGCAGTTCTTC. Its protein product is CASSNGFRDEQFF.

The chain joins TRBV27 to TRBJ2-7, with 9 bases fitting TRBD1. Germline trimming cut 4 bases from V and 4 bases from J; bases unmatched to any gene: 14. This CDR3 has 17 residues. Germline-derived CDR1 and CDR2 are MNHEY and SMNVEV (reference sequence). This chain's CDR3 is CASSSSAPGTGLYEQYF. The CDR3 DNA follows: TGTGCCAGCAGTTCCTCCGCACCCGGGACAGGGTTATACGAGCAGTACTTC.

The rearrangement links TRBV27 to TRBJ1-2; no reliable D call. The V gene's germline CDR1 is MNHEY and CDR2 SMNVEV (reference sequence). The CDR3 totals 15 residues. V dropped 2 bases and J dropped 0 bases, with 10 bases sitting between them. The CDR3 DNA sequence: TGTGCCAGCAGTTTAAGGTCGATACCTAACTATGGCTACACCTTC. Its translation: CASSLRSIPNYGYTF.

This clonotype was counted between two and nine times. V usage is TRBV27 and J usage is TRBJ2-7; D remains unclear. The V and J ends lost 3 bases and 7 bases respectively, with 19 bases between them. This CDR3 has 15 residues. Germline V gene sequence: CDR1 MNHEY, CDR2 SMNVEV (reference sequence). The CDR3 DNA reads as TGTGCCAGCAGTTTGGACGGCGGCCCCCTACGTGAGCAGTACTTC. It translates to CASSLDGGPLREQYF.

This chain connects TRBV9 to TRBJ2-5; D may correspond to TRBD1 or TRBD2 (5 bases each). CDR3 length: 14 residues. Trimming cost V 5 bases and J 5 bases, with 16 bases left between them. Per germline, CDR1 SGDLS and CDR2 YYNGEE. The CDR3 loop is CASRGVHGMETQYF. CDR3 DNA sequence: TGTGCCAGCAGGGGGGTGCACGGGATGGAGACCCAGTACTTC.

The chain carries TRBV28 and TRBJ2-2; 10 bases match TRBD1. V lost 1 base to trimming and J lost 4 bases; unmatched junction nucleotides: 9. CDR3 length: 18 amino acids. The V gene's germline CDR1 is MDHEN and CDR2 SYDVKM. CDR3 amino acids: CASSLFPGTGEGTGELFF. In DNA, the CDR3 is TGTGCCAGCAGTTTATTCCCCGGGACAGGGGAAGGCACCGGGGAGCTGTTTTTT.

The chain employs TRBV5-1 and TRBJ1-3; 7 bases are shared with TRBD1. Unmatched junction bases numbered 12, after V lost 7 bases and J lost 2 bases. CDR3 size: 16 residues. Germline V lookup: CDR1 SGHRS, CDR2 YFSETQ. The CDR3 bases are TGCGCCAGCTCAACAGGGGAATTGCTCGCTGGAAACACCATATATTTT. It is translated as CASSTGELLAGNTIYF.

This clonotype showed up many times. The CDR3 region is CASSYSRSDGYTF. DNA of the CDR3: TGTGCCAGCAGTTACTCGCGCTCAGATGGCTACACCTTC. This rearrangement joins TRBV6-2 or TRBV6-3 to TRBJ1-2, with D uncertain. The CDR3 is 13 residues long. Trimming removed 0 bases at V and 6 bases at J, with 8 bases between. The germline V gene has CDR1 MNHEY and CDR2 SVGEGT.

The genes are TRBV7-8 and TRBJ2-5, with D possibly matching TRBD1 (6 bases). The V and J ends lost 4 bases and 4 bases respectively, with 16 bases between them. Germline V gives CDR1 SGHVS, CDR2 FQNEAQ. The CDR3 has 15 amino acids. The chain's CDR3 is CASSSGQLMLETQYF. DNA for the CDR3: TGTGCCAGCAGCTCCGGACAGCTCATGCTAGAGACCCAGTACTTC.

The V gene is TRBV7-2, the J gene TRBJ2-5, with 13 bases that match TRBD2. With 4 bases clipped from V and 5 bases from J, the junction kept 10 bases outside the gene matches. The CDR3 contains 17 residues. The germline CDR1 and CDR2 sequences are SGHTA and FQGNSA. The DNA of the CDR3 is TGTGCCAGCAGCTCAGGACTAGCGGGAGCTCTGTCGGAGACCCAGTACTTC. Its protein is CASSSGLAGALSETQYF.

This sequence joins TRBV27 and TRBJ2-3; D possibly matches TRBD1 or TRBD2 (6 bases each). This CDR3 is built from 18 residues. Germline V lookup: CDR1 MNHEY, CDR2 SMNVEV (reference sequence). V shed 3 bases and J shed 0 bases, with 19 bases lying between them. The CDR3 coding sequence is TGTGCCAGCAGTTTTCAGGGGCCCGGCGGGACTAGCACAGATACGCAGTATTTT. It translates to CASSFQGPGGTSTDTQYF.